This TCR beta chain comes out of a study of beta chain features in type 1 diabetes. Only one count was recorded for this clone. The study reverse transcribed the entire isolated RNA, so it sequenced expressed TCRB transcripts. Here immunoSEQ multiplex PCR was the method, and the copy in TCRdb shows in-frame clones only, minus some. The sample holds approximately 37,000 clones, 55% to 70% seen once. This receptor was identified in a woman aged 25 to 39 in good health. Sequencing input: Tregs from blood.

The CDR3 reads CASSSSGRATTTYEQYF. Written as DNA, the CDR3 is TGTGCCAGCAGCTCTAGCGGGAGGGCCACCACAACCTACGAGCAGTACTTC. This chain uses TRBV27 with TRBJ2-7; 12 bases align to TRBD2. V gave up 6 bases and J gave up 2 bases; unmatched junction bases: 11. CDR1 and CDR2 from the germline V gene are MNHEY and SMNVEV (reference sequence). The CDR3 sequence is 17 residues long.